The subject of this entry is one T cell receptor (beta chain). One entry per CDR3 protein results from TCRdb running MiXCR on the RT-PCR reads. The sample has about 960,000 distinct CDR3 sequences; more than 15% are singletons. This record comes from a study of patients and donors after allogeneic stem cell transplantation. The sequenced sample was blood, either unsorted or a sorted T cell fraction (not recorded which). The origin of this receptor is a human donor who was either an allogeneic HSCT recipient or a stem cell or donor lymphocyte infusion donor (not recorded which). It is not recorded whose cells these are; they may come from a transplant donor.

The CDR3 is CASSFALLGTGSYEQYF. In nucleotides, the CDR3 is TGTGCCAGCAGTTTCGCTTTGCTCGGGACAGGGTCCTACGAGCAGTACTTC. The chain combines TRBV27 with TRBJ2-7, with 9 bases lining up with TRBD1. With 3 bases clipped from V and 1 base from J, the junction kept 10 bases outside the gene matches. This CDR3 comprises 17 residues. Germline V gene data show CDR1 as MNHEY and CDR2 as SMNVEV (reference sequence).